A single sample is the source of the 23 T cell receptor beta chains below, sequenced in a study of vaccination effects on CD4 cells after COVID-19. This table comes from immunoSEQ multiplex PCR, and its TCRdb copy is limited to in-frame clones, with some not included. The top ten clones hold under 25% of a sample with about 64,000 clones, about 72% of them seen once. Their antigens are not known. It was after nine to eleven days of culture that CD4+ T cells were isolated. The material sequenced was CD4+ T cells from PBMCs cultured without peptide, taken before COVID-19 vaccination. These receptors were obtained from a human donor who had a prior SARS-CoV-2 infection.

The chain joins TRBV6-4 to TRBJ2-1; D gene ambiguous. Trimming pared 6 bases from V and 9 bases from J, leaving 12 bases between. Germline values: CDR1 MRHNA, CDR2 SNTAGT. The CDR3 has 12 residues. The CDR3 coding sequence is TGTGCCAGCAGAGCTAACCATGGTGAGCAGTTCTTC. Residues: CASRANHGEQFF.

J is TRBJ1-6 and V is TRBV4-3; no clear D. Trimming stripped 0 bases from V and 7 bases from J, with 13 bases between. Germline V gene lookup returns CDR1 LGHNA and CDR2 YSLEER. The CDR3 sequence is 16 residues long. CDR3 in amino acids: CASSQDLRYRNSPLHF. The CDR3 DNA reads as TGCGCCAGCAGCCAAGATCTGAGATATCGGAATTCACCCCTCCACTTT.

Here the CDR3 reads CASSYTGLNGYTF. CDR3 DNA sequence: TGTGCCAGCAGTTACACCGGACTAAATGGCTACACCTTC. The chain employs TRBV6-5 and TRBJ1-2; D is undetermined. This CDR3 is built from 13 residues. CDR1 and CDR2 from the germline V gene are MNHEY and SVGAGI. The V end was cut by 2 bases, the J end by 6 bases, with 10 bases between.

This clone was recorded a few times. The CDR3 DNA is TGTGCCAGCAGCCTTATAGGGGGTAACTATGGCTACACCTTC. It specifies CASSLIGGNYGYTF. The chain recombines TRBV3-1 (or the pseudogene TRBV3-2) with TRBJ1-2; weak D call: TRBD1 (6 bases). In germline, CDR1 is LGHDT, CDR2 YNNKEL (reference sequence). The V end was cut by 4 bases, the J end by 1 base, with 10 bases between. CDR3 size: 14 residues.

V is TRBV9 and J is TRBJ2-5; D unresolved. Germline-derived CDR1 and CDR2 are SGDLS and YYNGEE. V was trimmed by 5 bases and J by 2 bases, leaving 16 bases between them. The CDR3 runs to 15 residues. In nucleotides, the CDR3 is TGTGCCAGCAGTATGAACACGGACCCACAAGAGACCCAGTACTTC. Translating it yields CASSMNTDPQETQYF. The whole variable domain, remainder taken from reference TRBV9 and TRBJ2-5, is DSGVTQTPKHLITATGQRVTLRCSPRSGDLSVYWYQQSLDQGLQFLIQYYNGEERAKGNILERFSAQQFPDLHSELNLSSLELGDSALYFCASSMNTDPQETQYFGPGTRLLVL.

The gene calls are TRBV2 and TRBJ2-7; 9 nucleotides align to TRBD2. Germline assignment: CDR1 SNHLY and CDR2 FYNNEI. The CDR3 contains 15 residues. The V segment lost 7 bases and the J segment 6 bases; nucleotides outside the gene matches: 13. The CDR3 region is CASIFDSAGGREQYF. CDR3 coding DNA: TGTGCCAGCATTTTCGATTCGGCGGGAGGGCGCGAGCAGTACTTC.

The chain carries TRBV7-8 and TRBJ1-2; the D gene is possibly TRBD1 (5 bases). V was trimmed by 5 bases and J by 4 bases, leaving 17 bases between them. Looked up from germline, CDR1 is SGHVS and CDR2 is FQNEAQ. The CDR3 contains 15 residues. This CDR3 is CASSPGSSGGYGYTF. The CDR3 DNA reads as TGTGCCAGCAGCCCCGGTTCGTCGGGGGGCTATGGCTACACCTTC.

J is TRBJ2-3 and V is TRBV19; D remains ambiguous. The CDR3 has 13 amino acids. Trimming took off 5 bases at V and 1 base at J, with 7 bases between the two ends. In germline, CDR1 is LNHDA, CDR2 SQIVND (reference sequence). CDR3 protein: CASSVRGTDTQYF. CDR3 coding DNA: TGTGCCAGTAGTGTTAGAGGCACAGATACGCAGTATTTT.

The V call is TRBV7-2, the J call TRBJ1-3, with a possible D match to TRBD1 (5 bases). Deletions cut 1 base from V and 7 bases from J, with 11 bases between. Germline CDR1 is SGHTA and CDR2 is FQGNSA. The CDR3 runs 14 residues. In DNA, the CDR3 is TGTGCCAGCAGCTTAGACGGCAGGGCGAACACCATATATTTT. It yields the protein CASSLDGRANTIYF.

The chain joins TRBV19 to TRBJ2-5; TRBD1 is a possible D gene (5 bases). The CDR3 consists of 13 residues. V shed 9 bases and J shed 0 bases, with 11 bases lying between them. The germline V gene encodes CDR1 LNHDA and CDR2 SQIVND (reference sequence). CDR3: CASAQGYQETQYF. Here the CDR3 DNA reads TGTGCCAGCGCGCAGGGATACCAAGAGACCCAGTACTTC.

The sample holds a few counts of this clone. V usage is TRBV15 and J usage is TRBJ2-3; a possible D gene is TRBD1 (5 bases). Trimming pared 0 bases from V and 3 bases from J, leaving 13 bases between. The CDR3 contains 16 residues. From germline, CDR1 is LNHNV and CDR2 YYDKDF (reference sequence). CDR3 in DNA: TGTGCCACCAGCAGAGATCAAGGGGCTGGAACAGATACGCAGTATTTT. Its translation is CATSRDQGAGTDTQYF. Full variable domain (rest looked up from reference TRBV15 and TRBJ2-3): DAMVIQNPRYQVTQFGKPVTLSCSQTLNHNVMYWYQQKSSQAPKLLFHYYDKDFNNEADTPDNFQSRRPNTSFCFLDIRSPGLGDTAMYLCATSRDQGAGTDTQYFGPGTRLTVL.

V usage is TRBV7-3 and J usage is TRBJ1-2; D not certain. Germline V gene sequence: CDR1 SGHTA, CDR2 FQGTGA. This CDR3 region has 14 residues. Between the trimmed V and J ends, which lost 2 bases and 4 bases, there was a span of 11 bases. CDR3 loop: CASSLDSLFYGYTF. Here the CDR3 DNA reads TGTGCCAGCAGCTTAGACTCCCTATTCTATGGCTACACCTTC. Full variable domain (rest looked up from reference TRBV7-3 and TRBJ1-2): GAGVSQTPSNKVTEKGKYVELRCDPISGHTALYWYRQSLGQGPEFLIYFQGTGAADDSGLPNDRFFAVRPEGSVSTLKIQRTERGDSAVYLCASSLDSLFYGYTFGSGTRLTVV.

DNA for the CDR3: TGCGCCAGCAGCCCGAGCCCAGGGGGCATCGAGACCCAGTACTTC. Amino acids: CASSPSPGGIETQYF. V and J are TRBV5-1 and TRBJ2-5; 8 bases are a match to TRBD1. V dropped 4 bases and J dropped 5; count of bases not matched to a gene: 10. Looked up from germline, CDR1 is SGHRS and CDR2 is YFSETQ. The CDR3 runs to 15 residues.

The gene calls are TRBV28 and TRBJ2-5, with D possibly being TRBD2 (5 bases). Between the trimmed V and J ends, which lost 3 bases and 12 bases, there was a span of 14 bases. The germline CDR1 and CDR2 sequences are MDHEN and SYDVKM. This CDR3 is 12 amino acids long. CDR3 DNA: TGTGCCAGCAGTTTGTTTCCACGGGGAGAGTACTTC. This translates into CASSLFPRGEYF.

The J gene is TRBJ2-7, the V gene TRBV5-3; the match to TRBD2 covers 12 bases. TRBV5-3 is an open reading frame, and its role is uncertain. V trimming: 0 bases; J trimming: 6 bases; junction bases outside the gene matches: 7. This CDR3 contains 16 residues. Here the CDR3 DNA reads TGTGCCAGAAGCTTGGCAGAGACTAGCGGGAGTGGCGAGCAGTACTTC. Translating it yields CARSLAETSGSGEQYF.

The chain uses TRBV5-1 and TRBJ1-5; 8 nucleotides align to TRBD1. Germline V gives CDR1 SGHRS, CDR2 YFSETQ. V was pared by 4 bases and J by 7 bases, with 4 bases of the junction left unmatched. This CDR3 has 13 residues. CDR3 loop: CASSPTGGQPQHF. CDR3 coding DNA: TGCGCCAGCAGCCCTACAGGGGGGCAGCCCCAGCATTTT.

The chain has TRBV4-2 and TRBJ2-1, with 9 positions matching TRBD2. Germline loops: CDR1 LGHNA, CDR2 YNFKEQ. V dropped 2 bases and J dropped 7; count of bases not matched to a gene: 15. This CDR3 has 18 amino acids. CDR3 coding DNA: TGTGCCAGCAGCCAACTGTTAGGCCGCGGGGGGGTTCAGAATGAGCAGTTCTTC. Amino acids: CASSQLLGRGGVQNEQFF.

The chain employs TRBV2 and TRBJ1-2, with D uncertain. Trimming took 6 bases from V and 6 from J, leaving 17 bases between them. This CDR3 is 14 amino acids long. CDR1 SNHLY and CDR2 FYNNEI come from the germline V gene. The CDR3 sequence is CASRDLVGTHGYTF. CDR3 nucleotide sequence: TGTGCCAGCAGGGACCTCGTGGGAACTCATGGCTACACCTTC.

The chain recombines TRBV19 with TRBJ2-7; 7 bases line up with TRBD1. V gave up 3 bases and J gave up 6 bases; unmatched junction bases: 5. Germline CDR1 LNHDA, CDR2 SQIVND (reference sequence). The CDR3 is 13 residues long. The CDR3 sequence is CASSIFRDSEQYF. Written as DNA, the CDR3 is TGTGCCAGTAGTATTTTTCGGGACAGCGAGCAGTACTTC.

This chain joins TRBV3-1 (or the pseudogene TRBV3-2) and TRBJ1-3, with D uncertain. This CDR3 is 14 amino acids long. CDR1 and CDR2 from the germline V gene are LGHDT and YNNKEL (reference sequence). Trimming removed 2 bases at V and 2 bases at J, with 7 bases between. The CDR3 sequence: CASSQLNTGNTIYF. The CDR3, as DNA: TGTGCCAGCAGCCAACTGAATACTGGAAACACCATATATTTT.

This clone has just one count. The V call is TRBV14, the J call TRBJ1-6; D is unclear. The V end was cut by 3 bases, the J end by 8 bases, with 5 bases between. Germline V CDR1 and CDR2: SGHDN, FVKESK. The CDR3 totals 12 residues. CDR3 nucleotide sequence: TGTGCCAGCAGCCAGCTCTATTCACCCCTCCACTTT. Protein sequence: CASSQLYSPLHF.

The chain is built from TRBV23-1 and TRBJ2-3, with 7 nucleotides matching TRBD2. TRBV23-1 is classed as an ORF, of uncertain function. The CDR3 runs 16 residues. V lost 6 bases to trimming and J lost 0 bases; unmatched junction nucleotides: 9. The CDR3 protein is CASSHRGGLSTDTQYF. The CDR3 DNA follows: TGCGCCAGCAGCCATCGCGGGGGTCTTAGCACAGATACGCAGTATTTT.

V usage is TRBV5-1 and J usage is TRBJ1-1, with a weak D call TRBD1 (5 bases). V dropped 5 bases and J dropped 6 bases, with 17 bases sitting between them. CDR3 size: 14 residues. CDR1 and CDR2 (germline): SGHRS, YFSETQ. The CDR3 spells CASSTGDLEPEAFF. CDR3 DNA sequence: TGCGCCAGCAGTACGGGGGACCTTGAGCCTGAAGCTTTCTTT.